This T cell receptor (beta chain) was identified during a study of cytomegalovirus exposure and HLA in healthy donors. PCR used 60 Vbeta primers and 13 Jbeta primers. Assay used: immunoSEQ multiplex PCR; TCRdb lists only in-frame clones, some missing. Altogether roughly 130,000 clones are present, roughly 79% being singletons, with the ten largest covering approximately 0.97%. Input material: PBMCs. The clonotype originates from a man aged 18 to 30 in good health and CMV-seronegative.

The CDR3 DNA follows: TGTGCCAGTAGTATAGTGCCGGGTGTGGGGCGGAAGAACAATGAGCAGTTCTTC. Protein sequence: CASSIVPGVGRKNNEQFF. V is TRBV19 and J is TRBJ2-1, with a possible D match to TRBD1 (5 bases). V gave up 1 base and J gave up 5 bases, with 21 bases separating them. Germline V gene sequence: CDR1 LNHDA, CDR2 SQIVND (reference sequence). This CDR3 region has 18 residues.